Sequencing of this T cell receptor (beta chain) was carried out in a study of response to subunit inactivated influenza vaccine. General study results and limits: The authors offered the suggestion that each seasonal influenza vaccination recruits few new T cells.

This CDR3 is built from 15 residues. V lost 6 bases, J lost 1 base, and 15 bases lay in between. Germline V CDR1 and CDR2: SNHLY, FYNNEI. This clonotype was found a few times. Its antigen is undetermined. TCRdb reprocessed the RT-PCR reads with MiXCR, giving one entry per CDR3 protein. The data show about 180,000 distinct CDR3 sequences, roughly 8.7% seen once. The chain combines TRBV2 with TRBJ2-5; D perhaps matches TRBD1 (5 bases). The TCR comes from a man aged 45-65 years who received an inactivated influenza vaccine. Sample: non-naive T cells sorted from PBMCs, taken on the day of vaccination. This chain's CDR3 is CASRKGAGFQETQYF. The CDR3 DNA reads TGTGCCAGCAGGAAAGGTGCAGGGTTCCAAGAGACCCAGTACTTC.